This paragraph covers one TCR beta chain sequence. The entry originates in a study of technical replicates of blood from a handful of donors. CDR3 size: 20 residues. Per germline, CDR1 MNHNS and CDR2 SASEGT. V was shortened by 2 bases and J by 3 bases, with 28 bases between the two germline ends. Sequenced by immunoSEQ multiplex PCR; TCRdb stores in-frame clones only, minus some. The table has 80,000 or so clones, roughly 94% seen once. The receptor's source is a human donor in good health. Material for sequencing was T cells isolated from PBMCs. This chain connects TRBV6-1 to TRBJ1-1; TRBD1 is a possible D gene (6 bases). CDR3 sequence (DNA): TGTGCCAGCAGTGAACTTTCCTTTGGGGGCCGCCTGGGGCCGGACACTGAAGCTTTCTTT. Its protein product is CASSELSFGGRLGPDTEAFF.